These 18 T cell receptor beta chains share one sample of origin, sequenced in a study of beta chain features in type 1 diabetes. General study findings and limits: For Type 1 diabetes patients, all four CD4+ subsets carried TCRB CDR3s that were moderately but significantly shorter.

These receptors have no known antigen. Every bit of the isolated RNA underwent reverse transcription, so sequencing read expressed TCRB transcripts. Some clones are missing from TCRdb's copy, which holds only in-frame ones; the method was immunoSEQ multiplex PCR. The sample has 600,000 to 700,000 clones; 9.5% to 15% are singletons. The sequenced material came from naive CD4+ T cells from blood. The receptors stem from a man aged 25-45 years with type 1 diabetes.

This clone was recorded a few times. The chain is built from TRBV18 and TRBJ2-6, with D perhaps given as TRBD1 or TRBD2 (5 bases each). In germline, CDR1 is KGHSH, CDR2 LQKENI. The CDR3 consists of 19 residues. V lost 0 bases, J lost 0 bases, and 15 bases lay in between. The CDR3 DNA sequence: TGTGCCAGCTCACCACCTGGATTGGGACGGAACTCTGGGGCCAACGTCCTGACTTTC. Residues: CASSPPGLGRNSGANVLTF.

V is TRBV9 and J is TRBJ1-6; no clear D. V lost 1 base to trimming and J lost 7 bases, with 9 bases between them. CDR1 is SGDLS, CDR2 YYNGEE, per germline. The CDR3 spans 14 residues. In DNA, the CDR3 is TGTGCCAGCAGCGTAAAGGGAAAAAATTCACCCCTCCACTTT. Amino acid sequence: CASSVKGKNSPLHF.

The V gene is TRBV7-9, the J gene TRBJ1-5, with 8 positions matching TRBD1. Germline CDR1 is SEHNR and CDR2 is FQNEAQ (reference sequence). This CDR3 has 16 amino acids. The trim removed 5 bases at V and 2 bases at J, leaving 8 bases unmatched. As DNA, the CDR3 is TGTGCCAGCAGCGGGGTCGGACAGGGTGGCAATCAGCCCCAGCATTTT. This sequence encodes CASSGVGQGGNQPQHF.

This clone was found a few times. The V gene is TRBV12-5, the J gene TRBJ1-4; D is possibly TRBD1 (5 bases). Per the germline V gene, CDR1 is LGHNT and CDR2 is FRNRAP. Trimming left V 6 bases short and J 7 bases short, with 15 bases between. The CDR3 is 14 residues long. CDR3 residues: CASGAGPGFEKLFF. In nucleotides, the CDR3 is TGTGCTAGTGGGGCGGGACCAGGGTTTGAAAAACTGTTTTTT.

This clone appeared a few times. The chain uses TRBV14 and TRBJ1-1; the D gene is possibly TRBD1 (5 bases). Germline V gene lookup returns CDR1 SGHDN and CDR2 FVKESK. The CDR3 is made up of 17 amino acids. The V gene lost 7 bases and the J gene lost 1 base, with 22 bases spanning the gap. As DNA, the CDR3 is TGTGCCAGCATCATTCCATTGAGGGGCTCCACGAACACTGAAGCTTTCTTT. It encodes CASIIPLRGSTNTEAFF.

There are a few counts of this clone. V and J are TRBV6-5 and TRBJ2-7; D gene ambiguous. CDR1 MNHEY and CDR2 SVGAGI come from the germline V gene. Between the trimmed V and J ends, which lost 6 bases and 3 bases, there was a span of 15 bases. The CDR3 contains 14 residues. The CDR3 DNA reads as TGTGCCAGCAGCCGTCGTGAAGCGAACTACGAGCAGTACTTC. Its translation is CASSRREANYEQYF.

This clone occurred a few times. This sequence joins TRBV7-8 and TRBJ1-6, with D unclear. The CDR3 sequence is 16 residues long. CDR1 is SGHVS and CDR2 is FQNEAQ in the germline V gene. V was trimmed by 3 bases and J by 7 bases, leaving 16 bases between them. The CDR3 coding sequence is TGTGCCAGCAGCTTCCCACCGGGGTACAACAATTCACCCCTCCACTTT. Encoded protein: CASSFPPGYNNSPLHF.

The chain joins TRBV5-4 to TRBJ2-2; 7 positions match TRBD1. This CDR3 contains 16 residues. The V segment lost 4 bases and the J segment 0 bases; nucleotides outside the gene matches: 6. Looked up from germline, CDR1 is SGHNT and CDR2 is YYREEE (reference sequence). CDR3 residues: CASSRGQAANTGELFF. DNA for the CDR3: TGTGCCAGCAGCCGCGGACAGGCGGCGAACACCGGGGAGCTGTTTTTT.

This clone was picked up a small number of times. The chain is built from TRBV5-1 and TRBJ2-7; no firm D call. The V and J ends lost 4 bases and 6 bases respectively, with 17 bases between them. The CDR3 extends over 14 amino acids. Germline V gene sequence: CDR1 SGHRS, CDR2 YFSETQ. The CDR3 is CASSLTVGVVEQYF. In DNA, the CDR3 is TGCGCCAGCAGCCTGACCGTGGGTGTTGTCGAGCAGTACTTC.

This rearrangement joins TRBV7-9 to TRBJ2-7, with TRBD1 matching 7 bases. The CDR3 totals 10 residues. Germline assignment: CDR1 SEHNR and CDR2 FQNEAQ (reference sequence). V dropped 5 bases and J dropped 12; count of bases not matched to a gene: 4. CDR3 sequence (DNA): TGTGCCAGCAGCGGGACAGCACTGTACTTC. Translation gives CASSGTALYF.

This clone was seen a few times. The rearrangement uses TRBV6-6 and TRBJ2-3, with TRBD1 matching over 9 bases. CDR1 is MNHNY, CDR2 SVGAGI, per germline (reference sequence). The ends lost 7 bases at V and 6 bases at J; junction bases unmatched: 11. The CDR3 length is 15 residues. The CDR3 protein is CASTDTGGNGDTQYF. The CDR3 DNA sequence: TGTGCCAGCACCGATACAGGGGGCAATGGGGATACGCAGTATTTT.

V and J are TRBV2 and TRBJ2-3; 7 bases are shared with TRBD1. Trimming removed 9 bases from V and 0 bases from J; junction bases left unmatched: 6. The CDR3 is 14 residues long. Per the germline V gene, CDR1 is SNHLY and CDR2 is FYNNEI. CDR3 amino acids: CASPGTASTDTQYF. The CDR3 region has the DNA TGTGCCAGTCCCGGGACAGCTAGCACAGATACGCAGTATTTT.

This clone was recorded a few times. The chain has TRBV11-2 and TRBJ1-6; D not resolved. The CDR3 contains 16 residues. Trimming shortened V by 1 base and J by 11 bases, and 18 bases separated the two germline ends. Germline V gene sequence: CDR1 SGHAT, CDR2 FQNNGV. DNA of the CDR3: TGTGCCAGCAGCTTAGCAGGAAGAATGCTAGGGACACCCCTCCACTTT. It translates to CASSLAGRMLGTPLHF.

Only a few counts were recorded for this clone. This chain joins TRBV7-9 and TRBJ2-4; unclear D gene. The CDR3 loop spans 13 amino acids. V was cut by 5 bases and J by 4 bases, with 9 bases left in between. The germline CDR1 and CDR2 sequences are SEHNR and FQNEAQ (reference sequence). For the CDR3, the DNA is TGTGCCAGCAGCCCTCGGGCAAAAAACATTCAGTACTTC. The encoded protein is CASSPRAKNIQYF. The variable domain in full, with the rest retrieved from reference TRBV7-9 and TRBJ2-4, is DTGVSQNPRHKITKRGQNVTFRCDPISEHNRLYWYRQTLGQGPEFLTYFQNEAQLEKSRLLSDRFSAERPKGSFSTLEIQRTEQGDSAMYLCASSPRAKNIQYFGAGTRLSVL.

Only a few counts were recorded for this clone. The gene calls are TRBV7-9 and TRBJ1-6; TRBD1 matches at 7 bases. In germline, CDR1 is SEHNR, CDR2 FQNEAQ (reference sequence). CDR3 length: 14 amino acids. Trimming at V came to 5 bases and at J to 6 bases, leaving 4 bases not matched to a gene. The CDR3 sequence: CASSPTGTNSPLHF. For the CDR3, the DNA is TGTGCCAGCAGCCCGACAGGGACTAATTCACCCCTCCACTTT.

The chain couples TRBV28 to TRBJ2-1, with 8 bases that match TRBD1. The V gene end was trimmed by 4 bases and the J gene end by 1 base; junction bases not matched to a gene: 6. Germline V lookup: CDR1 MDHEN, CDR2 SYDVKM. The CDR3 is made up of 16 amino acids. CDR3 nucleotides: TGTGCCAGCAGTTCCCCAGGGGGCGAGTCCTACAATGAGCAGTTCTTC. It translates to CASSSPGGESYNEQFF.

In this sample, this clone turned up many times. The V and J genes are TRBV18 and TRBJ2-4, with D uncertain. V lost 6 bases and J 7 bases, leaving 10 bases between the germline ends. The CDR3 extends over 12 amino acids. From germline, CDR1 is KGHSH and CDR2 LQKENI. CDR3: CASSPDENIQYF. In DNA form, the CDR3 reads TGTGCCAGCTCTCCGGACGAGAACATTCAGTACTTC.

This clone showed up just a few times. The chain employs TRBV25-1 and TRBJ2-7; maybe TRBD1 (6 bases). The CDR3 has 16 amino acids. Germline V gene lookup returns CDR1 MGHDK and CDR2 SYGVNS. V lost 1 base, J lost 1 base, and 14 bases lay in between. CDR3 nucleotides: TGTGCCAGCAGTGAATCCAGGGGCTTACCGTCCTACGAGCAGTACTTC. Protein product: CASSESRGLPSYEQYF.